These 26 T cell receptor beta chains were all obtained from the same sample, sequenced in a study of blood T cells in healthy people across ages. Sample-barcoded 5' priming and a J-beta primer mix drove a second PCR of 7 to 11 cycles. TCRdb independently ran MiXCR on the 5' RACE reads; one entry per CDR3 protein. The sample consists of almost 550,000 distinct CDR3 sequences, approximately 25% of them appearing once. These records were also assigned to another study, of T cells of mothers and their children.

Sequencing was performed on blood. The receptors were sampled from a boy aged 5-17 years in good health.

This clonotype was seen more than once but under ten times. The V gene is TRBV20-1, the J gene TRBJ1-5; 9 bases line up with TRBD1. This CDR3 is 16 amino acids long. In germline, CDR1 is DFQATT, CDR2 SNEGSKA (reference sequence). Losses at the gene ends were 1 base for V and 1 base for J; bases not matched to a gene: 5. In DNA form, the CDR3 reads TGCAGTGCTAGAGGTACGGGACAGGGAAGCAATCAGCCCCAGCATTTT. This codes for CSARGTGQGSNQPQHF.

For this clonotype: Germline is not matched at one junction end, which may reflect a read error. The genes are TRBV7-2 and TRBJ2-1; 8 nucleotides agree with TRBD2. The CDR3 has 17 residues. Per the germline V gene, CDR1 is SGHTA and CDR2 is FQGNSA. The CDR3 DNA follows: TGTGCCAGCAGCTTACTGTGGGGTAGCGGGGAATACAATGAGCAGCTCTTC. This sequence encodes CASSLLWGSGEYNEQLF.

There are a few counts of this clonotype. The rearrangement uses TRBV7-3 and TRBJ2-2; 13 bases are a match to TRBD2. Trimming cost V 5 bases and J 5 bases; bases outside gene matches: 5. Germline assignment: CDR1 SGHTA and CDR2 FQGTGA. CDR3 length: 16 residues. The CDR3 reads CASSPQGLAGTGELFF. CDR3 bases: TGTGCCAGCAGCCCACAGGGACTAGCGGGGACCGGGGAGCTGTTTTTT.

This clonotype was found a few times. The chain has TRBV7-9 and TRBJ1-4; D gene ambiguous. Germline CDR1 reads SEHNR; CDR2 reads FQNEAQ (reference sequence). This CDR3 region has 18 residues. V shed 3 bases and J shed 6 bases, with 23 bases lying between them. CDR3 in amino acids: CASSFSPTPGRTYEKLFF. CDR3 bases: TGTGCCAGCAGCTTTAGCCCGACCCCGGGCAGGACGTATGAAAAACTGTTTTTT.

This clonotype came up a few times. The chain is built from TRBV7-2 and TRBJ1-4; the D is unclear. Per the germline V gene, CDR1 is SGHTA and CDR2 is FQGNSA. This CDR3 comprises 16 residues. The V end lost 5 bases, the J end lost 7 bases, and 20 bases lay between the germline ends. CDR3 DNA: TGTGCCAGCAGCCCGACTCAGCTGTATTCGAGTGAAAAACTGTTTTTT. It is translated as CASSPTQLYSSEKLFF.

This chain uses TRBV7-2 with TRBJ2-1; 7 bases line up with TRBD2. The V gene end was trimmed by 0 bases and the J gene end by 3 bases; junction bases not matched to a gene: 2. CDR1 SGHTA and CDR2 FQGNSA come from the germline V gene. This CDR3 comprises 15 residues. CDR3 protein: CASSLAGTIYNEQFF. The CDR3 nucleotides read TGTGCCAGCAGCTTAGCCGGGACTATCTACAATGAGCAGTTCTTC.

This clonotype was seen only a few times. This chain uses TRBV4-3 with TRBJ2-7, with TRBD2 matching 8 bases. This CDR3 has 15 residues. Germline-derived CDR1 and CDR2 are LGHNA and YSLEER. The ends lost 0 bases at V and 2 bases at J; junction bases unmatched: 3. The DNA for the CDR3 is TGCGCCAGCAGCCAAGACTCTAGCGGGCCCTACGAGCAGTACTTC. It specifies CASSQDSSGPYEQYF.

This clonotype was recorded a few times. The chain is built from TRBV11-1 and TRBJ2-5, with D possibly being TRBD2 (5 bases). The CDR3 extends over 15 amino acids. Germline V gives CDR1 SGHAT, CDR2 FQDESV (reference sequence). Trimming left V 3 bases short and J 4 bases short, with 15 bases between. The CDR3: CASSFSDAEGETQYF. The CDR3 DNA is TGTGCCAGCAGCTTTTCGGACGCCGAGGGAGAGACCCAGTACTTC.

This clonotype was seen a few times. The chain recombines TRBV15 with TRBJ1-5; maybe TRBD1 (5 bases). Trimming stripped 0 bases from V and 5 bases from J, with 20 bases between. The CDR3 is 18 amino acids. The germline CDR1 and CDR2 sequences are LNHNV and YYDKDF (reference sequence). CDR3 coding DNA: TGTGCCACCAGCAGAGATGTACAGTTGCGGGGGTCCGATCAGCCCCAGCATTTT. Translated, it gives CATSRDVQLRGSDQPQHF.

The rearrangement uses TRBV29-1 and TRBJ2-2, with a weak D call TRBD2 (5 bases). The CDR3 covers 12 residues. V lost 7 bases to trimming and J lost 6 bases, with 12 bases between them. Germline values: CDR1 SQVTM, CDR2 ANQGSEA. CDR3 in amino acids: CSAVGEAGELFF. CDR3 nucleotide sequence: TGCAGCGCAGTCGGGGAAGCCGGGGAGCTGTTTTTT.

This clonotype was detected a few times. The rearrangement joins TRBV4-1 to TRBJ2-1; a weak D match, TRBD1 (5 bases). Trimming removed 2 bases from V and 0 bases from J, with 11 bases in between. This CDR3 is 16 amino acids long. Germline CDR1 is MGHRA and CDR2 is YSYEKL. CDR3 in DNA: TGCGCCAGCAGCCAAATTTCAGGGTACTCCTACAATGAGCAGTTCTTC. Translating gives CASSQISGYSYNEQFF.

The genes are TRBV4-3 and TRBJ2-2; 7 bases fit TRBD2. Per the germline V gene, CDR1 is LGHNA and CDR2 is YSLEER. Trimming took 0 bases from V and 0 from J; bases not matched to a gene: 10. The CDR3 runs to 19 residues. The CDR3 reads CASSQDDAGGLPNTGELFF. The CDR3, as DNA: TGCGCCAGCAGCCAAGACGATGCCGGGGGACTACCGAACACCGGGGAGCTGTTTTTT.

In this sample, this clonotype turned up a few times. The CDR3, as DNA: TGCGCCAGCAGCCAAGTGGGCAGGGGGCAAGATTCACCCCTCCACTTT. Protein product: CASSQVGRGQDSPLHF. This chain connects TRBV4-1 to TRBJ1-6; 8 nucleotides line up with TRBD1. The germline V gene encodes CDR1 MGHRA and CDR2 YSYEKL. This CDR3 has 16 amino acids. Trimming at V came to 1 base and at J to 8 bases, leaving 7 bases not matched to a gene.

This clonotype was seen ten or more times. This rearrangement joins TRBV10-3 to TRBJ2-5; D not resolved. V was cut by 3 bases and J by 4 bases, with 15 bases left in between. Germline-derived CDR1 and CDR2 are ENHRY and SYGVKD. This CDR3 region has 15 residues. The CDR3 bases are TGTGCCATCAGTGATAGGTCTCTAGGCGGAGAGACCCAGTACTTC. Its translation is CAISDRSLGGETQYF.

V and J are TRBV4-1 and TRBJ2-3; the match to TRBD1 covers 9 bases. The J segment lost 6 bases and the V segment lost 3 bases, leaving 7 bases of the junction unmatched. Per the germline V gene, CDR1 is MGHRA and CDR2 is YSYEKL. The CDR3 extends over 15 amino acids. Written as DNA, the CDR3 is TGCGCCAGCAGCCAGTCACAGGGGGCCGGTGATACGCAGTATTTT. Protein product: CASSQSQGAGDTQYF.

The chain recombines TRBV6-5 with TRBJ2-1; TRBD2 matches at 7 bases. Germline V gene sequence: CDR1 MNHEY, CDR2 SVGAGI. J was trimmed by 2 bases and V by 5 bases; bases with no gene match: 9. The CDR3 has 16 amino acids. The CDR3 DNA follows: TGTGCCAGCAGTAACCGGGACTATCTAACCTACAATGAGCAGTTCTTC. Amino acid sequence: CASSNRDYLTYNEQFF.

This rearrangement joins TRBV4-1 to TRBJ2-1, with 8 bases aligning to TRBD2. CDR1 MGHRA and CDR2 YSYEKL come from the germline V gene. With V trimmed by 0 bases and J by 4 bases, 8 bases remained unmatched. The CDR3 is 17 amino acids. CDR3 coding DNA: TGCGCCAGCAGCCAAGATATTCGGACTAGCTTATACAATGAGCAGTTCTTC. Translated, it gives CASSQDIRTSLYNEQFF.

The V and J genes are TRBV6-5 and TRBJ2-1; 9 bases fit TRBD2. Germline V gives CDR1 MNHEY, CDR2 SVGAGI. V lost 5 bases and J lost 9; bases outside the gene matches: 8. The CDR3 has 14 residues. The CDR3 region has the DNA TGTGCCAGCAGTCTTAGCGGGGGAGGGGGTGAGCAGTTCTTC. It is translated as CASSLSGGGGEQFF.

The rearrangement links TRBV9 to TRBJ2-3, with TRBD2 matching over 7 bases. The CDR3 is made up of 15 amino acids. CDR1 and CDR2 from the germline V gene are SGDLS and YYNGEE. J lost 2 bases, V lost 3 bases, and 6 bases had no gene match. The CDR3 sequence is CASSAQAGITDTQYF. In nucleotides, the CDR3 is TGTGCCAGCAGCGCACAAGCGGGGATCACAGATACGCAGTATTTT.

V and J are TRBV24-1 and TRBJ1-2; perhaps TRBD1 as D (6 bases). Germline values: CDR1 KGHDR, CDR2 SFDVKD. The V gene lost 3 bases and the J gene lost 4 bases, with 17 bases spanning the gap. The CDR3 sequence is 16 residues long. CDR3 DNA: TGTGCCACCAGTGATCCCCGACAGGATAGCTTCTATGGCTACACCTTC. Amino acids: CATSDPRQDSFYGYTF.

CDR3 DNA sequence: TGTGCCAGCAGCGTAGACCAGTTTAGCACAGATACGCAGTATTTT. This gives the protein CASSVDQFSTDTQYF. The rearrangement uses TRBV9 and TRBJ2-3; D gene uncertain. CDR1 is SGDLS and CDR2 is YYNGEE in the germline V gene. This CDR3 spans 15 amino acids. V was shortened by 0 bases and J by 0 bases, with 8 bases between the two germline ends.

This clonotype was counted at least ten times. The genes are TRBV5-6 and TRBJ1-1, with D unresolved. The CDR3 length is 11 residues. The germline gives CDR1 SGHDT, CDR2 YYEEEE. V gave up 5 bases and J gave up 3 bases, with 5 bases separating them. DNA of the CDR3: TGTGCCAGCAGTTCCTACACTGAAGCTTTCTTT. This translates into CASSSYTEAFF.

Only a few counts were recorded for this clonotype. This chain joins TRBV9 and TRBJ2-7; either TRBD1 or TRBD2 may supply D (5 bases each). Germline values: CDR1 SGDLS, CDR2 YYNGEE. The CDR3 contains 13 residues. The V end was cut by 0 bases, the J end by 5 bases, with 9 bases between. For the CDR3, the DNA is TGTGCCAGCAGCGTAGGCAGGGAGAACGAGCAGTACTTC. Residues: CASSVGRENEQYF.

The CDR3 loop is CASTLGLHLYSGNTIYF. The CDR3 DNA reads TGTGCCAGTACTCTCGGGCTACACCTTTACTCTGGAAACACCATATATTTT. The chain uses TRBV12-3 or TRBV12-4 and TRBJ1-3; D remains ambiguous. With 9 bases removed from V and 0 bases from J, the gap between germline ends came to 21 bases. The CDR3 has 17 amino acids.

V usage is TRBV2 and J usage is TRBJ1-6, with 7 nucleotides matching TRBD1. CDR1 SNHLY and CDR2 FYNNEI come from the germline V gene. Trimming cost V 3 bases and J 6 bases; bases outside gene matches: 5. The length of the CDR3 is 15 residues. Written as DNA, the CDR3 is TGTGCCAGCAGTGATGGAGGGGGCGGTAATTCACCCCTCCACTTT. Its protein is CASSDGGGGNSPLHF.

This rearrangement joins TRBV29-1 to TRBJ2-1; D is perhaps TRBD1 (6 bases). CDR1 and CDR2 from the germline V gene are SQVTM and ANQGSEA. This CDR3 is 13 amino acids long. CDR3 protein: CRVTGQLSNEQFF. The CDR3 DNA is TGCAGAGTGACAGGACAACTCTCCAATGAGCAGTTCTTC.